The clone carrying this T cell receptor beta chain was detected many times. Sequencing used immunoSEQ multiplex PCR; TCRdb keeps in-frame clones, though not all of them. The data show more than 250,000 clones, less than 85% seen once. This CDR3 has 15 residues. J was trimmed by 7 bases and V by 4 bases; bases with no gene match: 10. CDR1 and CDR2 (germline): SGHTA, FQGNSA. The sample originates from a study of blood T cell repertoires in COVID-19. Study summary: Sample material is recorded as cDNA or gDNA derived from T cells, B-cell-depleted T cells, or PBMCs.

Sequencing was done on a sample of peripheral blood. The TCR comes from a man aged 55 to 70 who had recovered from COVID-19. The rearrangement joins TRBV7-2 to TRBJ1-2; 9 positions match TRBD1. CDR3 amino acids: CASSSSPGQGRGYTF. CDR3 nucleotides: TGTGCCAGCAGCTCGTCCCCGGGACAGGGTCGTGGCTACACCTTC.